This T cell receptor (beta chain) was sequenced in a study of T-cell reconstitution after alpha-beta-depleted transplantation in children. The library targeted TCRbeta and was prepared with unique molecular identifiers. MiXCR was run by TCRdb on the PCR reads, yielding one entry per CDR3 protein. The table lists about half a million distinct CDR3 sequences, around 13% of them singletons, with about 6% in the top ten. The CDR3 extends over 15 amino acids. Germline CDR1 is LGHNA and CDR2 is YNFKEQ. Trimming took 4 bases from V and 5 from J; bases not matched to a gene: 5. The TCR originated in a human donor who donated a stem cell graft to a child with combined immunodeficiency. The source material was PBMCs from the stem cell graft donor, sampled from the stem cell graft. The chain joins TRBV4-2 to TRBJ2-7; TRBD2 matches 13 bases. The CDR3: CASSLLAGGPHEQYF. CDR3 in DNA: TGTGCCAGCAGCCTACTAGCGGGGGGGCCCCACGAGCAGTACTTC.